This record covers a single TCR beta chain. Its antigen is not identified. The data belong to a study of a mutant IDH1 vaccine in newly diagnosed glioma. As for the study in general: Treated patients had a mean age of roughly 40 years and an approximately 62% male, approximately 38% female split. Previous care, which was radiotherapy, temozolomide, or both, most often involved both.

Only in-frame clones appear in the TCRdb table, and some are missing; sequencing was by immunoSEQ multiplex PCR. The sample lists roughly 64,000 clones; 74% were seen once. This CDR3 has 16 residues. Germline V gene data show CDR1 as SGHTA and CDR2 as FQGNSA. V dropped 4 bases and J dropped 4 bases, with 16 bases sitting between them. Time point indicated: week 35, safety follow-up. In every dose of vaccine, 300 ug of mutant IDH1 20-mer peptide was given alongside topical imiquimod. The chain employs TRBV7-2 and TRBJ1-4; a possible D gene is TRBD1 (5 bases). The source material was PBMCs, sampled from a glioma patient whose treatment included an IDH1 peptide vaccine. The origin of this receptor is a man between 45 and 60 years old with glioma. The CDR3 DNA follows: TGTGCCAGCAGCTCTAATGTTGGGGCAGATAATGAAAAACTGTTTTTT. Protein product: CASSSNVGADNEKLFF.